These 5 T cell receptor beta chains came from one sample sequenced in a study of blood T cell repertoires in COVID-19. This table comes from immunoSEQ multiplex PCR, and its TCRdb copy is limited to in-frame clones, with some not included. The sample records around 200,000 clones, about four fifths being singletons. The material sequenced was peripheral blood. These receptors all stem from a man aged 50-59 years with active or convalescent COVID-19.

The V gene is TRBV7-9, the J gene TRBJ2-1, with a weak D call TRBD2 (7 bases). Trimming shortened V by 3 bases and J by 6 bases, and 9 bases separated the two germline ends. This CDR3 is built from 13 residues. From germline, CDR1 is SEHNR and CDR2 FQNEAQ (reference sequence). CDR3 sequence: CASSLRGPNEQFF. For the CDR3, the DNA is TGTGCCAGCAGCTTGCGGGGGCCCAATGAGCAGTTCTTC.

This clone appeared once. The rearrangement links TRBV28 to TRBJ2-4, with 8 bases matching TRBD1. The trim removed 7 bases at V and 7 bases at J, leaving 6 bases unmatched. This CDR3 region has 13 residues. Germline CDR1 reads MDHEN; CDR2 reads SYDVKM. The chain's CDR3 is CASNQGAENIQYF. The CDR3 coding sequence is TGTGCCAGCAACCAGGGGGCAGAGAACATTCAGTACTTC. Based on the CDR3 plus reference TRBV28 and TRBJ2-4, the full variable domain is DVKVTQSSRYLVKRTGEKVFLECVQDMDHENMFWYRQDPGLGLRLIYFSYDVKMKEKGDIPEGYSVSREKKERFSLILESASTNQTSMYLCASNQGAENIQYFGAGTRLSVL.

This clone appeared a single time. The chain recombines TRBV24-1 with TRBJ2-3; no clear D gene. Germline V gene sequence: CDR1 KGHDR, CDR2 SFDVKD. Trimming left V 9 bases short and J 4 bases short, with 7 bases between. CDR3 length equals 11 residues. CDR3 bases: TGTGCCACCGGAGTGTCAGATACGCAGTATTTT. The encoded protein is CATGVSDTQYF.

This chain links TRBV9 with TRBJ1-1; D not resolved. The CDR3 is made up of 13 amino acids. The germline gives CDR1 SGDLS, CDR2 YYNGEE. V dropped 4 bases and J dropped 4 bases, with 11 bases sitting between them. The CDR3 is CASSLLSGTEAFF. CDR3 in DNA: TGTGCCAGCAGCCTCCTATCGGGCACTGAAGCTTTCTTT.

The J gene is TRBJ1-4, the V gene TRBV4-1; 8 bases fit TRBD1. The J segment lost 8 bases and the V segment lost 0 bases, leaving 8 bases of the junction unmatched. The CDR3 contains 16 residues. Germline V gene data show CDR1 as MGHRA and CDR2 as YSYEKL. The CDR3 bases are TGCGCCAGCAGCCAAGATGTCGGGACAGGCAGCGAAAAACTGTTTTTT. This sequence encodes CASSQDVGTGSEKLFF.